This is a list of T cell receptor beta chains from one sample in a study of shared clonotypes between healthy human individuals. Only in-frame clones appear in the TCRdb table, and some are missing; sequencing was by immunoSEQ multiplex PCR. The repertoire holds over a million clones, with 95% to 97% as singletons. Sequenced material: naive CD4+ T cells sorted from blood. These receptors all come from a man aged 25 to 40 in good health. The CDR3 runs from the conserved cysteine through the conserved F or W. Each record gives: D gene, clone size, V gene, J gene, CDR3 protein, CDR3 DNA. The D gene is left open where the match is weak. Size is omitted from some rows. Given values are once, few, many or a class for expanded clones.

NA	NA	TRBV5-1	TRBJ2-7	CASSFGQGSYEQYF	TGCGCCAGCAGCTTCGGCCAGGGTAGCTACGAGCAGTACTTC
TRBD1	NA	TRBV19	TRBJ1-5	CASEISGGTYQPQHF	TGTGCCAGTGAGATATCAGGGGGCACTTACCAGCCCCAGCATTTT
NA	once	TRBV6-9	TRBJ2-7	CASSYLGLVSSEQYF	TGTGCCAGCAGTTATTTAGGGTTGGTGTCAAGCGAGCAGTACTTC
NA	NA	TRBV7-8	TRBJ1-1	CASSLDGTTEAFF	TGTGCCAGCAGCTTAGACGGGACCACTGAAGCTTTCTTT
NA	NA	TRBV10-3	TRBJ2-1	CAISSDSYNDKQFF	TGTGCCATCAGTTCGGACAGCTACAATGACAAGCAGTTCTTC
TRBD2	NA	TRBV4-2	TRBJ2-1	CASSQDLRLAGKSSYNEQFF	TGTGCCAGCAGCCAAGATCTTCGACTAGCGGGGAAAAGCTCCTACAATGAGCAGTTCTTC
NA	NA	TRBV4-2	TRBJ2-1	CASSQDLVRVLGEQFF	TGTGCCAGCAGCCAAGATCTTGTGAGGGTTCTGGGTGAGCAGTTCTTC
TRBD2	NA	TRBV27	TRBJ2-7	CASRPSGLAGVGSYEQYF	TGTGCCAGCAGACCCTCGGGACTAGCGGGAGTGGGCTCCTACGAGCAGTACTTC
NA	NA	TRBV28	TRBJ1-2	CASTNQGFGYTF	TGTGCCAGCACCAATCAAGGGTTTGGCTACACCTTC
TRBD1	once	TRBV28	TRBJ1-5	CASSLMRQGIWGDSNQPQHF	TGTGCCAGCAGTTTGATGAGACAGGGAATCTGGGGAGATAGCAATCAGCCCCAGCATTTT
TRBD1	NA	TRBV7-9	TRBJ1-1	CASSLVAGGNTEAFF	TGTGCCAGCAGCTTAGTGGCAGGGGGAAACACTGAAGCTTTCTTT
NA	NA	TRBV5-1	TRBJ1-1	CASSWESRGNTEAFF	TGCGCCAGCAGCTGGGAGAGTAGGGGGAACACTGAAGCTTTCTTT
NA	NA	TRBV27	TRBJ2-5	CASSSHRASKETQYF	TGTGCCAGCAGCTCACACAGGGCTTCTAAAGAGACCCAGTACTTC
NA	NA	TRBV6-1	TRBJ1-3	CASSESAGQTIGNTIYF	TGTGCCAGCAGTGAATCTGCGGGACAAACAATTGGAAACACCATATATTTT
NA	NA	TRBV11-3	TRBJ1-1	CASSLWENTEAFF	TGTGCCAGCAGCTTATGGGAGAACACTGAAGCTTTCTTT
TRBD2	once	TRBV18	TRBJ2-7	CASSPLGGQSYEQYF	TGTGCCAGCTCACCACTGGGAGGGCAATCCTACGAGCAGTACTTC
NA	NA	TRBV5-4	TRBJ1-1	CASSSPGLGTEAFF	TGTGCCAGCAGCTCCCCGGGACTGGGCACTGAAGCTTTCTTT
NA	NA	TRBV6-5	TRBJ1-1	CASRGIGEAFF	TGTGCCAGCAGGGGGATCGGGGAAGCTTTCTTT
TRBD2	once	TRBV18	TRBJ2-1	CASSPRLAGLYNEQFF	TGTGCCAGCTCACCTAGACTAGCGGGGCTCTACAATGAGCAGTTCTTC
NA	NA	TRBV6-5	TRBJ1-3	CASTLGVSGNTIYF	TGTGCCAGCACCTTGGGCGTCTCTGGAAACACCATATATTTT
TRBD2	NA	TRBV19	TRBJ2-2	CASSILAGGTPTGELFF	TGTGCCAGTAGTATATTAGCGGGAGGGACGCCGACCGGGGAGCTGTTTTTT
NA	NA	TRBV11-2	TRBJ2-2	CASSLIAGAGELFF	TGTGCCAGCAGCTTAATCGCAGGCGCCGGGGAGCTGTTTTTT
NA	few	TRBV29-1	TRBJ2-5	CSVEEQQETQYF	TGCAGCGTTGAGGAGCAACAAGAGACCCAGTACTTC
NA	NA	TRBV2	TRBJ2-7	CASSDAPQLDEQYF	TGTGCCAGCAGTGACGCGCCACAGCTCGACGAGCAGTACTTC
NA	NA	TRBV18	TRBJ2-1	CASSPPSSYNEQFF	TGTGCCAGCTCACCGCCTAGCTCCTACAATGAGCAGTTCTTC
TRBD1	NA	TRBV28	TRBJ1-1	CASSLSHRQGRAFF	TGTGCCAGCAGTTTAAGTCACAGACAGGGACGAGCTTTCTTT
TRBD1	NA	TRBV28	TRBJ1-2	CASTFDRARGYTF	TGTGCCAGCACCTTTGACAGGGCCCGCGGCTACACCTTC
TRBD2	NA	TRBV7-8	TRBJ2-1	CASGGWTSGILSSYNEQFF	TGTGCCAGCGGGGGGTGGACTAGCGGGATTCTAAGCTCCTACAATGAGCAGTTCTTC
TRBD2	NA	TRBV28	TRBJ2-3	CASTTPPAGVISLTDTQYF	TGTGCCAGCACCACCCCGCCAGCGGGAGTGATTTCTCTCACAGATACGCAGTATTTT
TRBD1	NA	TRBV28	TRBJ1-2	CASGNRGRYGYTF	TGTGCCAGCGGAAACAGGGGGCGGTATGGCTACACCTTC
NA	NA	TRBV4-3	TRBJ1-1	CASSLRVGEAFF	TGCGCCAGCAGCTTAAGGGTGGGTGAAGCTTTCTTT
TRBD2	NA	TRBV18	TRBJ2-7	CASSPPTSGLTYEQYF	TGTGCCAGCTCACCACCCACTAGCGGGTTAACCTACGAGCAGTACTTC
NA	NA	TRBV6-4	TRBJ1-2	CASSDSGRPLSF	TGTGCCAGCAGTGACTCCGGACGGCCCCTATCCTTC
TRBD2	NA	TRBV5-1	TRBJ2-2	CASSLQAGIFTGELFF	TGCGCCAGCAGCTTGCAAGCGGGGATTTTCACCGGGGAGCTGTTTTTT
NA	once	TRBV7-2	TRBJ2-7	CASSLAGTDEQYF	TGTGCCAGCAGCTTAGCAGGGACGGACGAGCAGTACTTC
NA	NA	TRBV7-2	TRBJ2-1	CASSLATGSYNEQFF	TGTGCCAGCAGCTTAGCCACAGGCTCCTACAATGAGCAGTTCTTC
TRBD2	once	TRBV5-1	TRBJ2-3	CASSPEREWTDTQYF	TGCGCCAGCAGCCCCGAGCGGGAGTGGACAGATACGCAGTATTTT
NA	NA	TRBV7-8	TRBJ2-7	CASSLVSAGPYEQYF	TGTGCCAGCAGCTTAGTGTCGGCTGGACCATACGAGCAGTACTTC
NA	NA	TRBV28	TRBJ1-1	CASSLIATEAFF	TGTGCCAGCAGTTTAATTGCCACTGAAGCTTTCTTT
NA	NA	TRBV10-3	TRBJ2-3	CAISEFGGDESTDTQYF	TGTGCCATCAGTGAGTTCGGGGGCGACGAGTCCACAGATACGCAGTATTTT
TRBD2	NA	TRBV27	TRBJ2-7	CASSLRIAGVGEQYF	TGTGCCAGCAGTCTCCGTATAGCGGGAGTGGGCGAGCAGTACTTC
NA	once	TRBV28	TRBJ2-2	CASSSPRGVFTGELFF	TGTGCCAGCAGTTCTCCCAGGGGGGTCTTCACCGGGGAGCTGTTTTTT